The clone carrying this T cell receptor beta chain was detected many times. The antigen is unknown. This sample is part of a study of T-cell memory formation after mild COVID-19. As for the study in general: TCR clusters were mostly confined to one donor each. Study-level results: Within pre-infection memory, some responding clones were found, suggesting cross-reactive memory joined.

TCRdb reprocessed the 5' RACE reads via MiXCR and lists one record per CDR3 protein. Here the sample spans approximately 250,000 distinct CDR3 sequences, about 16% being singletons. Trimming removed 4 bases at V and 3 bases at J, with 19 bases between. The CDR3 spans 15 residues. CDR1 SQVTM and CDR2 ANQGSEA come from the germline V gene. Sequencing used PBMCs or a T cell subset sorted from them (not recorded which). The chain is built from TRBV29-1 and TRBJ2-7; D perhaps matches TRBD1 (6 bases). The receptor's source is an adult woman who had mild COVID-19 (a few samples of this study predate the infection). Cell type and time point are not known. The CDR3 sequence: CSVVGQTYPHYEQYF. The CDR3 DNA follows: TGCAGCGTTGTGGGACAAACCTATCCCCACTACGAGCAGTACTTC.